This T cell receptor beta chain was identified in a study of Graves' ophthalmopathy and Graves' hyperthyroidism. Study-wide findings and caveats: Most expanded thyroid clonotypes above 0.001 frequency also appeared in blood.

The study amplified TCR beta CDR3 regions using RNA transcripts. The first-round RT-PCR employed HTBI primers together with the Qiagen OneStep RT-PCR kit. A multiplex PCR was then performed as the second round. TCRdb re-derived calls from the multiplex PCR reads in MiXCR, one entry per CDR3 protein. The sample contains 600,000 to 700,000 distinct CDR3 sequences, approximately 39% of which appear only once. To note about this clonotype: Its antigen is still unknown.

V trimming: 8 bases; J trimming: 10 bases; junction bases outside the gene matches: 13. The length of the CDR3 is 14 residues. Germline CDR1 and CDR2: SNHLY and FYNNEI. Moderate-to-severe activity, CAS ≥3, NOSPECS ≥4 and a duration under 3 months were seen in donors with ophthalmopathy. Specimen: peripheral blood. This sequence joins TRBV2 and TRBJ1-2, with TRBD1 identical over 10 bases. The source of this sequence is an adult man with Graves' ophthalmopathy. CDR3 sequence (DNA): TGTGCCAGCTCACCGCAGGACAGGGGGTCAGACTACACCTTC. It is translated as CASSPQDRGSDYTF.